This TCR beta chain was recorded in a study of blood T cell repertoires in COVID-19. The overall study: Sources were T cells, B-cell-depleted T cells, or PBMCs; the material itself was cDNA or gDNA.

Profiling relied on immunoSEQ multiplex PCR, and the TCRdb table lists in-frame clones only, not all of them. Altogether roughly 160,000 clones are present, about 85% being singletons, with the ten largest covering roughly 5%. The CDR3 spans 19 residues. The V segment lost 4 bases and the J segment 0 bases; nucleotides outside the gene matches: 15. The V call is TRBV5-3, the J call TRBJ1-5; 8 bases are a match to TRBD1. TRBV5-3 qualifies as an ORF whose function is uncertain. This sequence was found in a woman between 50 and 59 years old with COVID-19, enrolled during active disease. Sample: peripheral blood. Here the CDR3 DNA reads TGTGCCAGAAGCCCTAAAACAGGGGGGCCCCTCTATAGCAATCAGCCCCAGCATTTT. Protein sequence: CARSPKTGGPLYSNQPQHF.